The 25 T cell receptor beta chains below were found in one sample sequenced in a study of response to subunit inactivated influenza vaccine (dated by TCRdb to about 2018). Library construction relied on RT-PCR. Sequencing used an Illumina HiSeq 2500. TCRdb passed the public sequencing reads through fastp at Q25 and MiXCR, retaining productive beta sequences. Every entry covers one CDR3 protein and lists the most common genes and DNA from its rows. The sample profile shows hundreds of thousands of distinct CDR3 sequences; around 13% of them were found once. The ten largest clones represent less than 9% of the sample. Source: PBMCs from blood, taken roughly 2 weeks before vaccination. These receptors were obtained from a man aged 45 to 65 who received an inactivated influenza vaccine. Donor details come from another sample of the same person, matched by shared clones.

The J gene is TRBJ2-7, the V gene TRBV6-2 or TRBV6-3, with TRBD2 matching 8 bases. Trimming took 2 bases from V and 1 from J; bases not matched to a gene: 4. The CDR3 has 15 residues. Germline CDR1 and CDR2: MNHEY and SVGEGT. As DNA, the CDR3 is TGTGCCAGCAGTTACCAGCGGGGGCTATCCTACGAGCAGTACTTC. Translated: CASSYQRGLSYEQYF.

The chain is built from TRBV11-2 and TRBJ2-7; D is undetermined. Between the trimmed V and J ends, which lost 5 bases and 7 bases, there was a span of 18 bases. The CDR3 spans 14 residues. Per germline, CDR1 SGHAT and CDR2 FQNNGV. The CDR3 here is CASSPQLAGGEQYF. In nucleotides, the CDR3 is TGTGCCAGCAGCCCCCAACTGGCAGGTGGGGAGCAGTACTTC. The full variable domain, completed using reference TRBV11-2 and TRBJ2-7, is EAGVAQSPRYKIIEKRQSVAFWCNPISGHATLYWYQQILGQGPKLLIQFQNNGVVDDSQLPKDRFSAERLKGVDSTLKIQPAKLEDSAVYLCASSPQLAGGEQYFGPGTRLTVT.

The chain employs TRBV10-2 and TRBJ2-7; D unclear. V was pared by 0 bases and J by 6 bases, with 6 bases between. The germline V gene has CDR1 WSHSY and CDR2 SAAADI. CDR3 length: 12 amino acids. The chain's CDR3 is CASSESAGEQYF. CDR3 coding DNA: TGCGCCAGCAGTGAGTCGGCTGGCGAGCAGTACTTC.

This clonotype was recorded a few times. The rearrangement joins TRBV4-1 to TRBJ1-1; no definite D call. Trimming removed 5 bases at V and 0 bases at J, with 13 bases between. Germline lookup yields CDR1 MGHRA and CDR2 YSYEKL. This CDR3 contains 15 residues. CDR3 sequence reads: CASSDTPQVNTEAFF. CDR3 nucleotides: TGCGCCAGCAGCGACACCCCCCAGGTGAACACTGAAGCTTTCTTT.

The gene calls are TRBV11-2 and TRBJ2-1; 9 bases fit TRBD2. Germline CDR1 is SGHAT and CDR2 is FQNNGV. The V gene end was trimmed by 1 base and the J gene end by 8 bases; junction bases not matched to a gene: 6. The CDR3 spans 15 residues. Written as DNA, the CDR3 is TGTGCCAGCAGCTTAGTTACAGCGGGAGGTTATGAGCAGTTCTTC. Translating it yields CASSLVTAGGYEQFF.

The chain recombines TRBV20-1 with TRBJ2-7; 8 nucleotides line up with TRBD1. The germline CDR1 and CDR2 sequences are DFQATT and SNEGSKA (reference sequence). The CDR3 consists of 14 residues. The ends lost 5 bases at V and 1 base at J; junction bases unmatched: 7. The CDR3: CSAAQTGASYEQYF. The CDR3 coding sequence is TGCAGTGCTGCCCAGACAGGGGCTTCCTACGAGCAGTACTTC.

This clonotype occurred a few times. V is TRBV29-1 and J is TRBJ2-7; 11 nucleotides line up with TRBD1. The CDR3 runs 13 residues. J was trimmed by 5 bases and V by 4 bases; bases with no gene match: 4. From germline, CDR1 is SQVTM and CDR2 ANQGSEA. CDR3 nucleotide sequence: TGCAGCGTTGGGACAGGGGGCCCCGACGAGCAGTACTTC. It is translated as CSVGTGGPDEQYF.

V gene TRBV7-2 combines with J gene TRBJ2-5, with D tentatively TRBD1 (6 bases). V was clipped by 5 bases and J by 5 bases, with 12 bases between them. The CDR3 sequence is 13 residues long. Looked up from germline, CDR1 is SGHTA and CDR2 is FQGNSA. In DNA form, the CDR3 reads TGTGCCAGCAGCAGAAGTCAGGGGGAGACCCAGTACTTC. Translated, it gives CASSRSQGETQYF.

The V call is TRBV5-1, the J call TRBJ2-7; 7 nucleotides align to TRBD2. This CDR3 has 14 amino acids. Germline V gene sequence: CDR1 SGHRS, CDR2 YFSETQ. J lost 1 base, V lost 2 bases, and 3 bases had no gene match. CDR3 bases: TGCGCCAGCAGCTTATGGGGAGGGTCCTACGAGCAGTACTTC. It is translated as CASSLWGGSYEQYF.

The V and J genes are TRBV28 and TRBJ2-2, with a possible D match to TRBD2 (6 bases). The V gene lost 6 bases and the J gene lost 1 base, with 12 bases spanning the gap. The CDR3 consists of 15 residues. Germline V gene sequence: CDR1 MDHEN, CDR2 SYDVKM. The CDR3 spells CASRESGLNTGELFF. The CDR3 DNA follows: TGTGCCAGCAGGGAGAGCGGGTTGAACACCGGGGAGCTGTTTTTT.

The chain joins TRBV19 to TRBJ2-1; 8 positions agree with TRBD2. Germline V CDR1 and CDR2: LNHDA, SQIVND (reference sequence). The CDR3 totals 14 residues. V shed 5 bases, J shed 13 bases, and the junction held 13 bases outside the gene matches. This chain's CDR3 is CASSSTFGGGFQFF. The CDR3 DNA sequence: TGTGCCAGTAGTTCAACCTTCGGGGGGGGATTCCAGTTCTTC.

The table lists this clonotype with a few counts. V gene TRBV7-6 combines with J gene TRBJ2-5; 10 bases are shared with TRBD2. Germline CDR1 and CDR2: SGHVS and FNYEAQ. The trim removed 4 bases at V and 1 base at J, leaving 6 bases unmatched. The CDR3 covers 16 residues. The CDR3 DNA is TGTGCCAGCAGCTGGTTAGCGGGAGGCCCCCAAGAGACCCAGTACTTC. Translated: CASSWLAGGPQETQYF.

This clonotype was seen more than once but under ten times. V is TRBV4-2 and J is TRBJ1-6, with D perhaps matching TRBD1 (5 bases). The V end lost 2 bases, the J end lost 10 bases, and 12 bases lay between the germline ends. The CDR3 consists of 14 residues. CDR1 and CDR2 from the germline V gene are LGHNA and YNFKEQ. For the CDR3, the DNA is TGTGCCAGCAGCCAAACAGGATCGGACTCACCCCTCCACTTT. It is translated as CASSQTGSDSPLHF.

The chain combines TRBV7-9 with TRBJ1-5; TRBD1 matches 8 bases. The CDR3 is 17 residues long. The germline V gene encodes CDR1 SEHNR and CDR2 FQNEAQ (reference sequence). The V segment lost 5 bases and the J segment 3 bases; nucleotides outside the gene matches: 12. In DNA form, the CDR3 reads TGTGCCAGCAGCCTCGACAGGGGCCTCCTCCCCAATCAGCCCCAGCATTTT. It codes for CASSLDRGLLPNQPQHF.

This chain connects TRBV5-5 to TRBJ1-1; TRBD1 aligns across 7 bases. With 4 bases clipped from V and 4 bases from J, the junction kept 13 bases outside the gene matches. Looked up from germline, CDR1 is SGHKS and CDR2 is YYEKEE (reference sequence). The CDR3 has 16 residues. The CDR3 nucleotides are TGTGCCAGCAGCACCAGTTTACAGGGGAGGGGCACTGAAGCTTTCTTT. Protein product: CASSTSLQGRGTEAFF.

This clonotype was found a few times. One end of the junction fails to match germline, which may point to a read error. The rearrangement uses TRBV7-7 and TRBJ2-5, with 8 bases aligning to TRBD2. The CDR3 consists of 17 residues. Germline V gene lookup returns CDR1 SSHAT and CDR2 FNYEAQ (reference sequence). The CDR3 nucleotides are TGTGCTAGCAGCTTAAATAGCGGGGCCGGGGACGGGGAGACCCAGTACTTC. As protein: CASSLNSGAGDGETQYF. The full variable domain, in which reference TRBV7-7 and TRBJ2-5 provide the parts outside the CDR3, is GAGVSQSPRYKVTKRGQDVTLRCDPISSHATLYWYQQALGQGPEFLTYFNYEAQPDKSGLPSDRFSAERPEGSISTLTIQRTEQRDSAMYRCASSLNSGAGDGETQYFGPGTRLLVL.

In its sample, this clonotype was seen a few times. The chain links TRBV4-2 to TRBJ2-3; either TRBD1 or TRBD2 may fit D (6 bases each). Trimming took off 6 bases at V and 5 bases at J, with 12 bases between the two ends. Germline loops: CDR1 LGHNA, CDR2 YNFKEQ. The CDR3 consists of 13 residues. Here the CDR3 DNA reads TGTGCCAGCAGAGGGGGGACTGGAGATACGCAGTATTTT. It codes for CASRGGTGDTQYF.

This clonotype was counted a few times. The J gene is TRBJ1-2, the V gene TRBV14; 9 bases fit TRBD1. The V segment lost 0 bases and the J segment 4 bases; nucleotides outside the gene matches: 12. Germline values: CDR1 SGHDN, CDR2 FVKESK. The CDR3 is made up of 18 amino acids. The CDR3 spells CASSQDFFRGQGTYGYTF. The CDR3 region has the DNA TGTGCCAGCAGCCAAGATTTCTTTCGGGGACAGGGCACCTATGGCTACACCTTC.

This rearrangement joins TRBV6-1 to TRBJ2-5, with 7 positions matching TRBD1. The CDR3 is 14 residues long. V shed 2 bases and J 5 bases; nucleotides not matched to a gene: 5. Germline V gene sequence: CDR1 MNHNS, CDR2 SASEGT. DNA for the CDR3: TGTGCCAGCAGTGAAACCGGGACAGTTGAGACCCAGTACTTC. Residues: CASSETGTVETQYF.

The J gene is TRBJ2-2, the V gene TRBV4-1; weak D call: TRBD1 (6 bases). The ends were cut back, 4 bases at V and 0 bases at J, with 12 bases in the middle. This CDR3 is built from 16 residues. The germline gives CDR1 MGHRA, CDR2 YSYEKL. The CDR3 DNA reads as TGCGCCAGCAGCCCCAGGGGCCCTCCGAACACCGGGGAGCTGTTTTTT. As protein: CASSPRGPPNTGELFF.

At least ten counts were recorded for this clonotype. The chain combines TRBV14 with TRBJ1-1, with 8 bases that match TRBD1. The germline V gene encodes CDR1 SGHDN and CDR2 FVKESK. The CDR3 contains 15 residues. After removal of 5 bases from V and 2 bases from J, the junction contained 7 bases not matched to a gene. CDR3 sequence: CASSAWTGPNTEAFF. The CDR3 bases are TGTGCCAGCAGCGCATGGACAGGGCCTAACACTGAAGCTTTCTTT.

The rearrangement joins TRBV11-2 to TRBJ2-7; D may match TRBD1 or TRBD2 (6 bases each). CDR3 size: 14 residues. The germline V and J ends were trimmed by 0 bases and 4 bases, with 10 bases remaining between them. Germline V gene sequence: CDR1 SGHAT, CDR2 FQNNGV. CDR3 sequence: CASSLDGGRYEQYF. CDR3 coding DNA: TGTGCCAGCAGCTTAGATGGGGGGCGGTACGAGCAGTACTTC.

This clonotype was observed a handful of times. The gene calls are TRBV7-9 and TRBJ2-3, with TRBD2 identical over 9 bases. Germline-derived CDR1 and CDR2 are SEHNR and FQNEAQ (reference sequence). The CDR3 has 16 amino acids. With V trimmed by 5 bases and J by 4 bases, 10 bases remained unmatched. CDR3 in amino acids: CASSAPRGGGPDTQYF. CDR3 in DNA: TGTGCCAGCAGCGCACCGCGGGGGGGTGGACCAGATACGCAGTATTTT.

V is TRBV27 and J is TRBJ1-4; D not certain. In germline, CDR1 is MNHEY, CDR2 SMNVEV (reference sequence). The CDR3 contains 10 residues. V lost 5 bases, J lost 7 bases, and 2 bases lay in between. The CDR3 spells CASSVEKLFF. Written as DNA, the CDR3 is TGTGCCAGCAGTGTTGAAAAACTGTTTTTT.

The chain couples TRBV20-1 to TRBJ2-1; D is perhaps TRBD1 (6 bases). V was shortened by 1 base and J by 4 bases, with 17 bases between the two germline ends. Germline CDR1 DFQATT, CDR2 SNEGSKA (reference sequence). The CDR3 sequence is 16 residues long. CDR3 nucleotide sequence: TGCAGTGCTAGAGGACTATCACAGGGAACTTACAATGAGCAGTTCTTC. Translating it yields CSARGLSQGTYNEQFF.